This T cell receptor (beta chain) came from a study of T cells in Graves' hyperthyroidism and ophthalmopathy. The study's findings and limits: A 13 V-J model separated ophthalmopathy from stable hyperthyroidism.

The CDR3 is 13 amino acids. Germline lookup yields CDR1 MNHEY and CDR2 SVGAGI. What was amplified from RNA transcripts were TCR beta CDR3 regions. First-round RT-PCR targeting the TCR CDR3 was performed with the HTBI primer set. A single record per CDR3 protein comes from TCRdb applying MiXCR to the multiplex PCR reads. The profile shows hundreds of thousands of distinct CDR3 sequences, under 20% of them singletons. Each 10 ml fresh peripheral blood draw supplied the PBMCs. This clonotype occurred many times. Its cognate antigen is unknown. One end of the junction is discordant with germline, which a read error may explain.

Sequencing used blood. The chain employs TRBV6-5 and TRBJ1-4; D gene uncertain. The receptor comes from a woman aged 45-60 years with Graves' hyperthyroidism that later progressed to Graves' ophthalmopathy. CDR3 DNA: TGCGCCAGCAGTTACACAACTAATGAAAAACTGTTTTTT. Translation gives CASSYTTNEKLFF.